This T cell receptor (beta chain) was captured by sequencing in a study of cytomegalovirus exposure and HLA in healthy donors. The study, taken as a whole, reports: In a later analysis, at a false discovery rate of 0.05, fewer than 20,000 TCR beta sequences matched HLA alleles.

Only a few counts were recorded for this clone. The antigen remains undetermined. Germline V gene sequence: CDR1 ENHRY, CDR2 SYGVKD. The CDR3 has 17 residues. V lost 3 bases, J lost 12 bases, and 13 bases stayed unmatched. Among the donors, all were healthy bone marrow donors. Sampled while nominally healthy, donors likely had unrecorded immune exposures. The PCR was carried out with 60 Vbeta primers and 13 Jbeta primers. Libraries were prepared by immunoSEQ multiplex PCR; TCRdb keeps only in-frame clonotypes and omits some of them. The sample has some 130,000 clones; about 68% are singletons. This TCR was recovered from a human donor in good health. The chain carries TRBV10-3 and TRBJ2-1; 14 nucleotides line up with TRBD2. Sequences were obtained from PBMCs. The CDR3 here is CAISDPTRLAGGDGQFF. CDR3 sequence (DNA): TGTGCCATCAGTGACCCGACACGACTAGCGGGAGGGGATGGGCAGTTCTTC.